Below are 3 T cell receptor beta chains sequenced from a single sample in a study of T cell responses to AZD1222 COVID-19 vaccine (dated by TCRdb to the early 2020s). Receptors were amplified or captured by the immunoSEQ multiplex PCR assay. As stored in TCRdb, this immuneACCESS dataset retains in-frame rearrangements with V and J assigned. A fraction of the clones does not appear; measured against another copy, unresolved V genes explain less than half of the discrepancy, and the remainder lacks a known reason. Recorded for this sample are 45,000 to 55,000 clones; around four fifths of them occurred a single time. The ten largest account for 10% to 13% of the sample. In light of the paper, this sample's time point label describes: baseline before first vaccination. The material was peripheral blood, obtained on day 0 of AZD1222 vaccination. These receptor sequences come from an adult in good health.

This clone was picked up a small number of times. CDR3 sequence reads: CASSLEQRATNEKLFF. In DNA form, the CDR3 reads TGTGCCAGCAGCTTAGAACAGAGAGCAACTAATGAAAAACTGTTTTTT. This sequence joins TRBV11-2 and TRBJ1-4; the D is unclear. Germline V gives CDR1 SGHAT, CDR2 FQNNGV. V gave up 0 bases and J gave up 0 bases, with 8 bases separating them. CDR3 length: 16 residues.

The V call is TRBV28, the J call TRBJ1-5; weak D call: TRBD1 (6 bases). The V end lost 6 bases, the J end lost 3 bases, and 15 bases lay between the germline ends. The CDR3 runs to 15 residues. Germline V gene data show CDR1 as MDHEN and CDR2 as SYDVKM. Written as DNA, the CDR3 is TGTGCCAGCAGCAGGCGCGGACAGATCAATCAGCCCCAGCATTTT. Translating it yields CASSRRGQINQPQHF.

The chain has TRBV6-5 and TRBJ1-2, with 8 nucleotides matching TRBD1. This CDR3 spans 15 amino acids. CDR1 is MNHEY and CDR2 is SVGAGI in the germline V gene. J gave up 7 bases and V 2 bases, and 9 bases lay outside the gene matches. This CDR3 is CASSYVGTGDPGYTF. CDR3 coding DNA: TGTGCCAGCAGTTACGTCGGGACAGGAGATCCTGGCTACACCTTC.